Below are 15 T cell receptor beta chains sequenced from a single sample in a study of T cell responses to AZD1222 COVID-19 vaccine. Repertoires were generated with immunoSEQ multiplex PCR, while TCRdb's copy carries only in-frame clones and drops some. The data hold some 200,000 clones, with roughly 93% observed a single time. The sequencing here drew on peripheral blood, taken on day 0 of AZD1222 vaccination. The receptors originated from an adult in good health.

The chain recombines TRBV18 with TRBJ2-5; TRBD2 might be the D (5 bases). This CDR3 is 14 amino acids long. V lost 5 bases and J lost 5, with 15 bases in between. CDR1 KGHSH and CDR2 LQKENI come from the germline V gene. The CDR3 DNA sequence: TGTGCCAGCTCAACGGGGTACCTGCGGGAGACCCAGTACTTC. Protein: CASSTGYLRETQYF.

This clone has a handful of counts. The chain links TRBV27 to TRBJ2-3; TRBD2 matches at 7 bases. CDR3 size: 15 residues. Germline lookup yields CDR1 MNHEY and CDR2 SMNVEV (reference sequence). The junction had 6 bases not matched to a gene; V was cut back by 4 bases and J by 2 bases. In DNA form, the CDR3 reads TGTGCCAGCAGTTCATCTCTAGCGGTCACAGATACGCAGTATTTT. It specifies CASSSSLAVTDTQYF.

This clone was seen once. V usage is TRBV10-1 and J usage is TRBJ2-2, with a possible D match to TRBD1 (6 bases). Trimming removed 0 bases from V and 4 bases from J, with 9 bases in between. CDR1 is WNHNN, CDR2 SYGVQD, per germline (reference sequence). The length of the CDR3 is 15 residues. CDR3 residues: CASSESKGVTGELFF. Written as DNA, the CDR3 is TGCGCCAGCAGTGAGTCGAAGGGGGTCACCGGGGAGCTGTTTTTT.

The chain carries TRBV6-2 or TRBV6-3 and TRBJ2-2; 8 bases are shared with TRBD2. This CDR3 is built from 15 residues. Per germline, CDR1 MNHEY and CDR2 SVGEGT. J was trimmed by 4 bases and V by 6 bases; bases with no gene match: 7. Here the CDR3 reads CASSPFSGSTGELFF. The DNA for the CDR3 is TGTGCCAGCAGCCCTTTCAGCGGGAGCACCGGGGAGCTGTTTTTT.

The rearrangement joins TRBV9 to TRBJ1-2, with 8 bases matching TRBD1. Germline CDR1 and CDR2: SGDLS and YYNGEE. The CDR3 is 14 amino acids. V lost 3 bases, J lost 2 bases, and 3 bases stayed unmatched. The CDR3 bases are TGTGCCAGCAGCGGCAGGACAGGGAACTATGGCTACACCTTC. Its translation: CASSGRTGNYGYTF.

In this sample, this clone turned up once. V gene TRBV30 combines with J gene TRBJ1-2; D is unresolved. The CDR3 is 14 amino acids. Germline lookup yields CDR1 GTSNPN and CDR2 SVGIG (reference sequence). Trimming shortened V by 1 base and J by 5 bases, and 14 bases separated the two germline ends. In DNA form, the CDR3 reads TGTGCCTGGAGTGGTGGCCACCAGATATATGGCTACACCTTC. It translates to CAWSGGHQIYGYTF.

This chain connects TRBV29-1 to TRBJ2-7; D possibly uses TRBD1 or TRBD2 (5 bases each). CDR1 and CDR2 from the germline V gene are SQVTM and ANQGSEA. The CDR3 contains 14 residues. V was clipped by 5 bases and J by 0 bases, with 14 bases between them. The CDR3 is CSVTGRTSSYEQYF. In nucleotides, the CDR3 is TGCAGCGTTACGGGACGGACAAGCTCCTACGAGCAGTACTTC.

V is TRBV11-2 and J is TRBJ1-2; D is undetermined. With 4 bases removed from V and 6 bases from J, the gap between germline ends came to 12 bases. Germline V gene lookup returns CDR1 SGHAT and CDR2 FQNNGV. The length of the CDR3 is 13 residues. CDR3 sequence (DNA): TGTGCCAGCAGCTCAGCGTATGGGGATGGCTACACCTTC. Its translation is CASSSAYGDGYTF. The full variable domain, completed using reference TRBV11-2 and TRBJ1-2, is EAGVAQSPRYKIIEKRQSVAFWCNPISGHATLYWYQQILGQGPKLLIQFQNNGVVDDSQLPKDRFSAERLKGVDSTLKIQPAKLEDSAVYLCASSSAYGDGYTFGSGTRLTVV.

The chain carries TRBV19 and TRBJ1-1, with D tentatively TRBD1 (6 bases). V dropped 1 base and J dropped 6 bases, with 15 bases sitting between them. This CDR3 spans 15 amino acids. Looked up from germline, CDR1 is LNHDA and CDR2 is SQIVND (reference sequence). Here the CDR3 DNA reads TGTGCCAGTAGTATAGCCTTTACAGGGTCGGCTGAAGCTTTCTTT. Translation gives CASSIAFTGSAEAFF.

The CDR3 DNA reads TGCGCCAGCAGCTTCGAGGCGTACAGGGATAACACTGAAGCTTTCTTT. This translates into CASSFEAYRDNTEAFF. The genes are TRBV4-1 and TRBJ1-1, with D perhaps matching TRBD1 (6 bases). The germline V gene encodes CDR1 MGHRA and CDR2 YSYEKL. This CDR3 spans 16 amino acids. Deletions cut 5 bases from V and 2 bases from J, with 18 bases between.

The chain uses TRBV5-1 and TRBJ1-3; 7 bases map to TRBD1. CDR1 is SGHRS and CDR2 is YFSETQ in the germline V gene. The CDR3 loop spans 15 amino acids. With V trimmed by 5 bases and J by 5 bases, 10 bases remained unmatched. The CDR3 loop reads CASRASGTVRNTIYF. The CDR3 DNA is TGCGCCAGCAGGGCCTCCGGGACAGTGAGAAACACCATATATTTT.

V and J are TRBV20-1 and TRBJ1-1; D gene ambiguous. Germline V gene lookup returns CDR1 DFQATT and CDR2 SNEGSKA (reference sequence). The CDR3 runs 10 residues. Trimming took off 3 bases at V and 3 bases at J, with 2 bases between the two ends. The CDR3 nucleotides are TGCAGTGCTAGGTACACTGAAGCTTTCTTT. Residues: CSARYTEAFF.

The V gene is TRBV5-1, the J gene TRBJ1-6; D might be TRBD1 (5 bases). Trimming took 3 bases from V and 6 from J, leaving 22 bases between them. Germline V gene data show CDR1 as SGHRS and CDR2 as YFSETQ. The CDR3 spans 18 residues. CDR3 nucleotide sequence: TGCGCCAGCAGCTCCCGACAGACTCACTTGGGGTTTAATTCACCCCTCCACTTT. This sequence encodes CASSSRQTHLGFNSPLHF. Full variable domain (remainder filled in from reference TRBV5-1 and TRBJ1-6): KAGVTQTPRYLIKTRGQQVTLSCSPISGHRSVSWYQQTPGQGLQFLFEYFSETQRNKGNFPGRFSGRQFSNSRSEMNVSTLELGDSALYLCASSSRQTHLGFNSPLHFGNGTRLTVT.

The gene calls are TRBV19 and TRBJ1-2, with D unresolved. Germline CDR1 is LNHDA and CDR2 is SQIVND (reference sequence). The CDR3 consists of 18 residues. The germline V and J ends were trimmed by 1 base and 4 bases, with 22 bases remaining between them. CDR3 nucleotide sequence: TGTGCCAGTAGTATAGGAGGTGGCAGGTCCCGGGAATCCTATGGCTACACCTTC. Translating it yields CASSIGGGRSRESYGYTF.

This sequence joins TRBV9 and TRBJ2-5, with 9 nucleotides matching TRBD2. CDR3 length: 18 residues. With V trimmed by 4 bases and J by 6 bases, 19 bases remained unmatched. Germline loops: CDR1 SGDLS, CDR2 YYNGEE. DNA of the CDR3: TGTGCCAGCAGCCCCCGGGGTGCGCGGGAGGGCCGGTCTCAGACCCAGTACTTC. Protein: CASSPRGAREGRSQTQYF.